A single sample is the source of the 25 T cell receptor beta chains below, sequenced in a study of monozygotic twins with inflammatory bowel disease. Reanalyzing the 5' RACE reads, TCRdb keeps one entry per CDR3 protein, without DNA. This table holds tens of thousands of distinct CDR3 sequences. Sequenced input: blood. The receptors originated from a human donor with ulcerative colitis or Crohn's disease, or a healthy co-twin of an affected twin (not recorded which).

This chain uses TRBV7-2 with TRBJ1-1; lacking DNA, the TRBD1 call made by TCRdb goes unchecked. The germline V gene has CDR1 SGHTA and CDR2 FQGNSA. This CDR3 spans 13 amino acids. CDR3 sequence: CASSIRTGNEAFF.

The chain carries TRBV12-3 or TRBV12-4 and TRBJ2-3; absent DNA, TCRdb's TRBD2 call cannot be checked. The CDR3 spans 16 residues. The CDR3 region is CASNSIAGVGTDTQYF.

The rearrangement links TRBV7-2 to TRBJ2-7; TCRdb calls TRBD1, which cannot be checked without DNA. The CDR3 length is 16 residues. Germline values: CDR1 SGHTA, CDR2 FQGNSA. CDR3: CASSFSRDTGSYEQYF.

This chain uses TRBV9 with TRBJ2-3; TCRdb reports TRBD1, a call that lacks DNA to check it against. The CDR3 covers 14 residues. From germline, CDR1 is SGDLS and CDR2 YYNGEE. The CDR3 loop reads CASSVTGPGDTQYF.

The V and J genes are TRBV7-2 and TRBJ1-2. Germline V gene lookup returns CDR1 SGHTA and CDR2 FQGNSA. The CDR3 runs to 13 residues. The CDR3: CASSSPGLQSYTF. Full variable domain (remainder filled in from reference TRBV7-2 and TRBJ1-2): GAGVSQSPSNKVTEKGKDVELRCDPISGHTALYWYRQSLGQGLEFLIYFQGNSAPDKSGLPSDRFSAERTGGSVSTLTIQRTQQEDSAVYLCASSSPGLQSYTFGSGTRLTVV.

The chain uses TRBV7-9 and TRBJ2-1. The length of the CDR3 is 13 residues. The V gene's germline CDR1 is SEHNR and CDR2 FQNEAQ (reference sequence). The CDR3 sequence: CASTSLGYNEQFF.

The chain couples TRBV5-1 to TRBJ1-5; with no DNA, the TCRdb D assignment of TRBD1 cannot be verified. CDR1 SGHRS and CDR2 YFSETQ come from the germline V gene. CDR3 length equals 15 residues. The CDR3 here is CASSLEGQGYQPQHF.

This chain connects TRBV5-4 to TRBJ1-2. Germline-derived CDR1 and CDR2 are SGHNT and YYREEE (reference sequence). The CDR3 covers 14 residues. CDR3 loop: CASSLPAGNYGYTF.

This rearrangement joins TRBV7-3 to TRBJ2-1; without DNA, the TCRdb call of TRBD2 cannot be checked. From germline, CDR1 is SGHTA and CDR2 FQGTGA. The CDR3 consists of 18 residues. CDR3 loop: CASSSTGTSGKDGNEQFF.

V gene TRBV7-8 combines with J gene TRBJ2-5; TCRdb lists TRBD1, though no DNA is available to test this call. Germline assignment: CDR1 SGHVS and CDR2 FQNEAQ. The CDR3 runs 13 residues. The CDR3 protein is CASSGGALETQYF.

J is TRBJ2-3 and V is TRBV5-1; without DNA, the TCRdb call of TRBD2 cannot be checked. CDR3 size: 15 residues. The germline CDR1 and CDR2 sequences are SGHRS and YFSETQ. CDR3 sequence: CASSISGGRGDTQYF.

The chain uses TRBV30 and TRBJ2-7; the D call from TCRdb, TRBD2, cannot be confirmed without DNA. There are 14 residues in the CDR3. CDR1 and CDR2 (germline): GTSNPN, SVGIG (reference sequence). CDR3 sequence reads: CAWTSGGGSYEQYF.

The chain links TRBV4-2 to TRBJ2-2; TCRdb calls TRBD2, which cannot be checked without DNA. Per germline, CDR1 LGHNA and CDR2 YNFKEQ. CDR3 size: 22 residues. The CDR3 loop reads CASSPIGVLLAGGPSNTGELFF.

CDR3 protein: CASSLTQKNTGELFF. This sequence joins TRBV28 and TRBJ2-2. The CDR3 is 15 residues long. Germline values: CDR1 MDHEN, CDR2 SYDVKM. Supplemented by reference TRBV28 and TRBJ2-2, the full variable domain reads DVKVTQSSRYLVKRTGEKVFLECVQDMDHENMFWYRQDPGLGLRLIYFSYDVKMKEKGDIPEGYSVSREKKERFSLILESASTNQTSMYLCASSLTQKNTGELFFGEGSRLTVL.

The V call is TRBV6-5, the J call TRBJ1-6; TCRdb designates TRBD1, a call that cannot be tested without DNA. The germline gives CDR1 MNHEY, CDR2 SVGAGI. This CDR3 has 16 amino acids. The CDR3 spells CASSQSTTGASSPLHF.

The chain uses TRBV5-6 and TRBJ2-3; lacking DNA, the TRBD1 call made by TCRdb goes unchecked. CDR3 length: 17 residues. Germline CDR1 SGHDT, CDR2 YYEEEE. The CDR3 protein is CASSPLLGQGAGDTQYF.

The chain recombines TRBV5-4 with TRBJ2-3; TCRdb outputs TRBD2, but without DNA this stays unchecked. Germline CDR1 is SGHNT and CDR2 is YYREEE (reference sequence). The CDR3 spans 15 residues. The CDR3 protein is CASSLVASGTDTQYF.

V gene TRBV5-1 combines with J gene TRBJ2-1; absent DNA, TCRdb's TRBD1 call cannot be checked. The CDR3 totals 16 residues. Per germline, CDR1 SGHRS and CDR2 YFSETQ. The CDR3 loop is CASNSGSYQHFNEQFF. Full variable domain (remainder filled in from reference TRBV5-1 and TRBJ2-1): KAGVTQTPRYLIKTRGQQVTLSCSPISGHRSVSWYQQTPGQGLQFLFEYFSETQRNKGNFPGRFSGRQFSNSRSEMNVSTLELGDSALYLCASNSGSYQHFNEQFFGPGTRLTVL.

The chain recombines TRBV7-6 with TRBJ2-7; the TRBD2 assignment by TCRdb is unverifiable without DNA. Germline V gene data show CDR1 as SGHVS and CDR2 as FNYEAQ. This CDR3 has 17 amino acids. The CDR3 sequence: CASSERGLAGVSYEQYF.

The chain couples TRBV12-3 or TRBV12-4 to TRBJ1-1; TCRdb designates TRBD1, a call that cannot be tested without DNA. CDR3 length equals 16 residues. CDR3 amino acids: CASSPEDRRLNTEAFF.

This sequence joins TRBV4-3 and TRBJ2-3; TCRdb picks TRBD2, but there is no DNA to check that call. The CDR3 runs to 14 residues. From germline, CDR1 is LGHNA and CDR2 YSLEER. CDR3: CASSQDTSGGGQYF.

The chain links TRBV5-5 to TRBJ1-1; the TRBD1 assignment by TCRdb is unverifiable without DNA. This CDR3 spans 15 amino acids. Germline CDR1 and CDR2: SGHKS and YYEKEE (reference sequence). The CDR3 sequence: CASSMSPTGNTEAFF.

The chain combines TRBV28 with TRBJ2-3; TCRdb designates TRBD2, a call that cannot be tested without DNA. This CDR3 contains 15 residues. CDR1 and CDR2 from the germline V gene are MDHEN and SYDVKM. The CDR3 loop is CASSPAAGFTDTQYF.

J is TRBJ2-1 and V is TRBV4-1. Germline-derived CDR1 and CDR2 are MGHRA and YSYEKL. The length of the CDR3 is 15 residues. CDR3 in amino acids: CASSPERGSYNEQFF.

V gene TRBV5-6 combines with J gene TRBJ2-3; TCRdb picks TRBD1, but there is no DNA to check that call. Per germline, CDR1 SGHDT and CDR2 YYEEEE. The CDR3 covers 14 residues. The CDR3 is CASSRDRPTDTQYF.